The present entry profiles one TCR beta chain with its context. Its antigen remains unidentified. TCRdb keeps only in-frame clones here, not all; method: immunoSEQ multiplex PCR. The sample lists around 1.6 million clones; approximately 98% were seen once. The data belong to a study of shared clonotypes between healthy human individuals. The study's findings and limits: Several donors showed sharing of around 5.3% of naive CD4 clonotypes. Despite large depth, sorted-subset datasets appeared incompletely sequenced.

All donors qualified as healthy HIV-negative adults and had experienced no recent acute infections or vaccinations. The CD4+ fraction was divided into a CD45RA+ naive subset and a CD45RA-negative memory subset. Germline CDR1 KGHSH, CDR2 LQKENI. V lost 0 bases, J lost 4 bases, and 13 bases lay in between. The length of the CDR3 is 16 residues. The receptor was derived from a man aged 25-45 years in good health. Sequencing was done on a sample of naive CD4+ T cells sorted from blood. As to subset: CD45RA+ positively selected. The gene calls are TRBV18 and TRBJ2-1; TRBD1 or TRBD2 may be the D gene (6 bases each). The CDR3 bases are TGTGCCAGCTCACCACCGAGGGGGGAACTATACAATGAGCAGTTCTTC. Its translation is CASSPPRGELYNEQFF.